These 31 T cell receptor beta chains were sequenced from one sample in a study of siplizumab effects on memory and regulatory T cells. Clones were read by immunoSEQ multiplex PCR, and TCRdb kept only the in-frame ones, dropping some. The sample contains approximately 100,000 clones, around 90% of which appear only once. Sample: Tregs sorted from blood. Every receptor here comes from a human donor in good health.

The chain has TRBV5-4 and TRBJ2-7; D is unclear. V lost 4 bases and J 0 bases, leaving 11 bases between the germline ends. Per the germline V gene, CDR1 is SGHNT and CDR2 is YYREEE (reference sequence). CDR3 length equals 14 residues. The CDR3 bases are TGTGCCAGCAGCCGGACGGTTAGCTCCTACGAGCAGTACTTC. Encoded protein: CASSRTVSSYEQYF.

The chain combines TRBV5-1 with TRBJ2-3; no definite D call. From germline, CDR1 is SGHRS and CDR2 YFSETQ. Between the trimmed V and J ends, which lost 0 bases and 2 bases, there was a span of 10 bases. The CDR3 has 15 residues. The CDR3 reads CASSLVHDPTDTQYF. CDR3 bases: TGCGCCAGCAGCTTGGTCCACGACCCCACAGATACGCAGTATTTT.

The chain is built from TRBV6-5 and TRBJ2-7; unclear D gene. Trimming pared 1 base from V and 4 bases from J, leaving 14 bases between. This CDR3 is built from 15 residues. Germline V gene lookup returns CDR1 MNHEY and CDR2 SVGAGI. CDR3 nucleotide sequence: TGTGCCAGCAGTTACTGGACCGAGGATTCGTACGAGCAGTACTTC. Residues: CASSYWTEDSYEQYF.

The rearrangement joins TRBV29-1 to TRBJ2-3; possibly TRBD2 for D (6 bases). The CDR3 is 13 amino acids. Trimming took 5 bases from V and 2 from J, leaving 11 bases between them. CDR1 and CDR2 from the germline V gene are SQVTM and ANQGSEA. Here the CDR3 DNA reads TGCAGCGTTAGGCGGGATTTCACAGATACGCAGTATTTT. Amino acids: CSVRRDFTDTQYF.

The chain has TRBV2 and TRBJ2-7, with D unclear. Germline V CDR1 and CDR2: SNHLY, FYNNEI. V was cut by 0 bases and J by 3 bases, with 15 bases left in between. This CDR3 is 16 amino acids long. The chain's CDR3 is CASSEALRAIFYEQYF. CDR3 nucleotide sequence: TGTGCCAGCAGTGAAGCGCTTAGGGCAATATTCTACGAGCAGTACTTC. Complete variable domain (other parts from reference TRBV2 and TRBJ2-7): EPEVTQTPSHQVTQMGQEVILRCVPISNHLYFYWYRQILGQKVEFLVSFYNNEISEKSEIFDDQFSVERPDGSNFTLKIRSTKLEDSAMYFCASSEALRAIFYEQYFGPGTRLTVT.

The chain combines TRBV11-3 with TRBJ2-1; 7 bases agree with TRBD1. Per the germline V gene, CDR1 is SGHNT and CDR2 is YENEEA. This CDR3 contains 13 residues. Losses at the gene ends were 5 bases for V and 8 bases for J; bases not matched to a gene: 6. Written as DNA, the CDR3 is TGTGCCAGCAGCCCCCGGGACAGCGATGAGCAGTTCTTC. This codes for CASSPRDSDEQFF.

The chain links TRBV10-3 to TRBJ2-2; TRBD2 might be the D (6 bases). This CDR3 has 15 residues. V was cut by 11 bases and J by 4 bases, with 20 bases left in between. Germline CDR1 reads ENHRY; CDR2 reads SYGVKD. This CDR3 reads CASGRESPGTGELFF. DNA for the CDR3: TGTGCCTCCGGTCGGGAGTCTCCGGGCACCGGGGAGCTGTTTTTT.

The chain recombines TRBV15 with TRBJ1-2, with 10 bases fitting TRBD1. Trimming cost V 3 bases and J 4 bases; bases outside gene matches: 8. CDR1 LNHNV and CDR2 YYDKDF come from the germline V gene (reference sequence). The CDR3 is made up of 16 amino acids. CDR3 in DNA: TGTGCCACCAGCAGGGTCTCCGGGACAGGGGCCTATGGCTACACCTTC. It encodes CATSRVSGTGAYGYTF.

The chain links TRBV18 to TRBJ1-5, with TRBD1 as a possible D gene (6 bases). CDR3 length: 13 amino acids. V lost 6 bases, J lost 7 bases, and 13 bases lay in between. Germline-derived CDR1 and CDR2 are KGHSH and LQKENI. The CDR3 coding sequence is TGTGCCAGCTCCGGGGGGCAATGGCAGCCCCAGCATTTT. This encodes CASSGGQWQPQHF.

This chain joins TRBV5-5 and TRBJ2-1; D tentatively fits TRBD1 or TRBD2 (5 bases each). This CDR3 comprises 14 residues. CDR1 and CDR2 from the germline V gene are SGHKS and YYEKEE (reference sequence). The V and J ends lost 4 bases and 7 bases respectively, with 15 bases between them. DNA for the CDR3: TGTGCCAGCAGCCTCGGTGTGGGGGTGAATGAGCAGTTCTTC. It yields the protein CASSLGVGVNEQFF.

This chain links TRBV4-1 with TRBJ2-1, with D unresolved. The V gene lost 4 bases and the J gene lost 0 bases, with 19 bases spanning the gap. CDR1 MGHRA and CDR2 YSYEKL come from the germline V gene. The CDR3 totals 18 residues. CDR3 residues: CASSPTKGPLSSYNEQFF. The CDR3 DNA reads TGCGCCAGCAGCCCAACGAAGGGTCCGCTGAGCTCCTACAATGAGCAGTTCTTC.

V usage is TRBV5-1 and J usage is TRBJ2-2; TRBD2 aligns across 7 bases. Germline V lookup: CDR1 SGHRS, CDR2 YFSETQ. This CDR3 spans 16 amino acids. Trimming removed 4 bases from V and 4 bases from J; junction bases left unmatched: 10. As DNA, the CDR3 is TGCGCCAGCAGCGGCCCAGCGGGACCCGGCACCGGGGAGCTGTTTTTT. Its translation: CASSGPAGPGTGELFF.

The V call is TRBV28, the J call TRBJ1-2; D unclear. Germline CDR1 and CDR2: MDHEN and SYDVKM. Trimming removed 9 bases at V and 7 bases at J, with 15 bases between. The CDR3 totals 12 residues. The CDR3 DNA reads TGTGCCAGGAGAGAAAATAGTGGTGGCTACACCTTC. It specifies CARRENSGGYTF.

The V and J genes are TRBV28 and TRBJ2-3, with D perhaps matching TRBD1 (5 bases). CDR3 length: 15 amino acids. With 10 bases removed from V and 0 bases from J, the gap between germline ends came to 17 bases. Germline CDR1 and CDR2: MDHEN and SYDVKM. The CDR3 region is CAIRLQARSTDTQYF. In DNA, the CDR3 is TGTGCCATCCGTTTACAGGCTCGCAGCACAGATACGCAGTATTTT.

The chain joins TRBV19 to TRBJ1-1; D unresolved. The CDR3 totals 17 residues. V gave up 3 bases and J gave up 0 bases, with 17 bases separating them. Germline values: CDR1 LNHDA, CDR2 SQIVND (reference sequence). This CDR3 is CASSIFVPPRMNTEAFF. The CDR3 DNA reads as TGTGCCAGTAGTATTTTCGTTCCCCCACGTATGAACACTGAAGCTTTCTTT.

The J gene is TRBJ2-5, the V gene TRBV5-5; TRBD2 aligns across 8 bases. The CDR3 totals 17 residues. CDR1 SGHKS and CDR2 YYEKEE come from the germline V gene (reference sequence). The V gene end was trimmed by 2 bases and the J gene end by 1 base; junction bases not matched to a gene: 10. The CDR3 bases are TGTGCCAGCAGCTTCCAACTACTAGCGGACCTCCAAGAGACCCAGTACTTC. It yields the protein CASSFQLLADLQETQYF.

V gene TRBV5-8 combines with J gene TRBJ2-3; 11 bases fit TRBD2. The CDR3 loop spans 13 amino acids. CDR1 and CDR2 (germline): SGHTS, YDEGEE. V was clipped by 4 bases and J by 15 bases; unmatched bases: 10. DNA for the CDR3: TGTGCCAGCAGCCCTGAATCCGGGACTAGCGGATATTTT. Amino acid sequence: CASSPESGTSGYF.

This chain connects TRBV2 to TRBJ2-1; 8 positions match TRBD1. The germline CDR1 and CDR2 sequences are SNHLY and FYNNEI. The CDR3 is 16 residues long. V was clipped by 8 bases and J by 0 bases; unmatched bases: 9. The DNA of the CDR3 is TGTGCCAGCGTCAGGGACAGGAGGAGCTCCTACAATGAGCAGTTCTTC. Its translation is CASVRDRRSSYNEQFF.

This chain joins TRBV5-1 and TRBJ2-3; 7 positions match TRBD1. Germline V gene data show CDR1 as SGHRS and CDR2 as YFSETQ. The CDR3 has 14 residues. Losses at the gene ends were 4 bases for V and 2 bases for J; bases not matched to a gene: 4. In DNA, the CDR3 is TGCGCCAGCAGCCGGGACAGATCCACAGATACGCAGTATTTT. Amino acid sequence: CASSRDRSTDTQYF.

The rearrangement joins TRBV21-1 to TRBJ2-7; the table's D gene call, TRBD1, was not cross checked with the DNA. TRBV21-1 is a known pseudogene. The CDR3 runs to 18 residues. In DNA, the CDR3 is TGTGCCAGCAGCGGTTTTTTGAATGAGGGACAGGGTTCCTACGAGCAGTACTTC. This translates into CASSGFLNEGQGSYEQYF.

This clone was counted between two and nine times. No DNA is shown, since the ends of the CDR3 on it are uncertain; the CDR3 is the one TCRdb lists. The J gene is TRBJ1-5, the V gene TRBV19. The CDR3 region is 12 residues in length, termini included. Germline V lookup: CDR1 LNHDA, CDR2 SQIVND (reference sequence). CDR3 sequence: CASTDRSSPSIF.

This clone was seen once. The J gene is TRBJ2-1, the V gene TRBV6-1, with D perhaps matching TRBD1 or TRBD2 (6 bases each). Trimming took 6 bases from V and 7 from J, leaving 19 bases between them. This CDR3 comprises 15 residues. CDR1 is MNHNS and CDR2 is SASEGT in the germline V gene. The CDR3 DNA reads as TGTGCCAGCAGAGGGGGGCTAGCCCAAGGGAATGAGCAGTTCTTC. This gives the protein CASRGGLAQGNEQFF.

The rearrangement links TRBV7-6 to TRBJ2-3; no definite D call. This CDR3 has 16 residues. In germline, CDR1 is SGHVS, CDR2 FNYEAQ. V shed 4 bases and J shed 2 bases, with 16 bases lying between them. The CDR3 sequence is CASSSSSDQTTDTQYF. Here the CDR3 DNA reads TGTGCCAGCAGCTCCAGCAGTGACCAAACCACAGATACGCAGTATTTT.

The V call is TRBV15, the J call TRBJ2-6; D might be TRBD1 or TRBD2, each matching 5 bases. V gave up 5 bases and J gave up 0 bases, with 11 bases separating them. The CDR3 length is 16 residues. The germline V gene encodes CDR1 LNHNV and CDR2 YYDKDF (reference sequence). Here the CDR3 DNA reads TGTGCCACCAGCGCTGGGGGTAGCTCTGGGGCCAACGTCCTGACTTTC. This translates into CATSAGGSSGANVLTF. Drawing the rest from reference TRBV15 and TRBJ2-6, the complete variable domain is DAMVIQNPRYQVTQFGKPVTLSCSQTLNHNVMYWYQQKSSQAPKLLFHYYDKDFNNEADTPDNFQSRRPNTSFCFLDIRSPGLGDTAMYLCATSAGGSSGANVLTFGAGSRLTVL.

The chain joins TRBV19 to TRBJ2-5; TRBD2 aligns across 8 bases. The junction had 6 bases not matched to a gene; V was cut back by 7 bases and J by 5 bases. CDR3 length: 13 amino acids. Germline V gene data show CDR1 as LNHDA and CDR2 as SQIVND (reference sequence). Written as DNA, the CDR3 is TGTGCCAGTACCCATAGCGGGATGGAGACCCAGTACTTC. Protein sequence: CASTHSGMETQYF.

The CDR3 DNA follows: TGCAGCGTTTGCCCCGGGACTAGCGGGGGCACAGATACGCAGTATTTT. It specifies CSVCPGTSGGTDTQYF. This chain uses TRBV29-1 with TRBJ2-3, with 13 nucleotides matching TRBD2. This CDR3 spans 16 amino acids. Trimming took 5 bases from V and 1 from J; bases not matched to a gene: 6. Germline V lookup: CDR1 SQVTM, CDR2 ANQGSEA.

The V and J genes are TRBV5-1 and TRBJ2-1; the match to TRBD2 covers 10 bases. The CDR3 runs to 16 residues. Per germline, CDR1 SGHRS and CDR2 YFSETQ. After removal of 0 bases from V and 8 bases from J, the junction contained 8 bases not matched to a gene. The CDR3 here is CASSLAASGSAHEQFF. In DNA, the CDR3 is TGCGCCAGCAGCTTGGCGGCTAGCGGGAGTGCACATGAGCAGTTCTTC. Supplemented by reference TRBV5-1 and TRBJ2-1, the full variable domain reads KAGVTQTPRYLIKTRGQQVTLSCSPISGHRSVSWYQQTPGQGLQFLFEYFSETQRNKGNFPGRFSGRQFSNSRSEMNVSTLELGDSALYLCASSLAASGSAHEQFFGPGTRLTVL.

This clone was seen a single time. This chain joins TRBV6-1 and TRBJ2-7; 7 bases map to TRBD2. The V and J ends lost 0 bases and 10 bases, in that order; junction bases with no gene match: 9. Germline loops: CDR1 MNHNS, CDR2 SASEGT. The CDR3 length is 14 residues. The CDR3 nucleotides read TGTGCCAGCAGTGAAGCCGCGGGAGAGTTTAGACAGTACTTC. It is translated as CASSEAAGEFRQYF.

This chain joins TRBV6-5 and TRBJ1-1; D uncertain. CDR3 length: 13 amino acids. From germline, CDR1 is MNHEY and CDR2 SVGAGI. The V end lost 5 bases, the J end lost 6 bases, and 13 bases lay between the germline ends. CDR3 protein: CASSPLKTPEAFF. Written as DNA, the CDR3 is TGTGCCAGCAGTCCGCTTAAAACCCCTGAAGCTTTCTTT.

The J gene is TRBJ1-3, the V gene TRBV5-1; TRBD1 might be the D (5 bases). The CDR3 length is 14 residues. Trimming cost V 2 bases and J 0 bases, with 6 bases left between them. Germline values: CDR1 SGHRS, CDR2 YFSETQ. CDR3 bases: TGCGCCAGCAGCTTAGGGGCCTCTGGAAACACCATATATTTT. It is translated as CASSLGASGNTIYF.

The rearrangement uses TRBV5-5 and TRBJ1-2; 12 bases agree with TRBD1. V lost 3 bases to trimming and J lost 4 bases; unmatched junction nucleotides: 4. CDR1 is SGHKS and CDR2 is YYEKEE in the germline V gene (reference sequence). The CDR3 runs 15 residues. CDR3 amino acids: CASSYGTGGSYGYTF. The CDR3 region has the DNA TGTGCCAGCAGCTACGGGACAGGGGGCAGCTATGGCTACACCTTC. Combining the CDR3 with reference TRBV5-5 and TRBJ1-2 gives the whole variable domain DAGVTQSPTHLIKTRGQQVTLRCSPISGHKSVSWYQQVLGQGPQFIFQYYEKEERGRGNFPDRFSARQFPNYSSELNVNALLLGDSALYLCASSYGTGGSYGYTFGSGTRLTVV.